The clone carrying this T cell receptor (beta chain) turned up a few times. The antigen remains undetermined. The source of the sample is a study of T cell responses to AZD1222 COVID-19 vaccine. Clones were sequenced by immunoSEQ multiplex PCR, and TCRdb holds only the in-frame ones, with some missing. Of more than 150,000 clones in the sample, about nine tenths were seen once. Findings and limits, study-wide: Baseline serostatus was positive in only a handful of AZD1222 recipients. Spike-specific TCR breadth and depth were elevated following two AZD1222 doses. Researchers took repertoire samples only after the peak T cell response had come.

With V trimmed by 0 bases and J by 8 bases, 14 bases remained unmatched. Per germline, CDR1 SGHRS and CDR2 YFSETQ. The CDR3 runs to 18 residues. This TCR came from an adult who had recovered from COVID-19. The chain uses TRBV5-1 and TRBJ2-1, with 10 bases matching TRBD2. Material: peripheral blood, obtained after recovery from COVID-19. The CDR3 DNA sequence: TGCGCCAGCAGCTTGGCCTTAGAAGCGGGAGGGCTAGGGGATGAGCAGTTCTTC. This translates into CASSLALEAGGLGDEQFF.